This entry features one TCR beta chain sequence. Antigen specificity is unknown. V shed 0 bases and J shed 1 base, with 9 bases lying between them. Germline lookup yields CDR1 MNHEY and CDR2 SMNVEV (reference sequence). The CDR3 has 15 amino acids. The repertoire was sequenced with immunoSEQ multiplex PCR; TCRdb's copy has only in-frame clones and lacks some. The data hold 130,000 or so clones, with approximately 90% observed a single time. This entry comes from a study of OX40 agonist ivuxolimab in advanced cancers. Notes on the study in general: Expanded peripheral T cell antigen specificity was not determined.

Source: CD4+ or CD8+ T cells sorted from blood, taken in a trial of the OX40 agonist ivuxolimab. The chain joins TRBV27 to TRBJ2-5, with D unresolved. The clonotype comes from an adult with an advanced solid tumor such as melanoma, head and neck, liver or kidney cancer. CDR3 sequence: CASSLSGRLQETQYF. CDR3 coding DNA: TGTGCCAGCAGTTTATCTGGCAGACTCCAAGAGACCCAGTACTTC.